The sample holds one count of the clone carrying this TCR beta chain. It may be a read error: a sequence one base away is much more abundant. The CDR3 ends on some other residue instead of the conserved phenylalanine or tryptophan, so this is likely a read error. The CDR3 runs 14 residues. Germline assignment: CDR1 SGHRS and CDR2 YFSETQ. V was clipped by 4 bases and J by 6 bases; unmatched bases: 6. This entry is derived from a study of Graves' ophthalmopathy and Graves' hyperthyroidism. Amplifying from RNA transcripts, the study obtained TCR beta CDR3 regions. An initial RT-PCR round employing HTBI primers preceded a second-round multiplex PCR. In TCRdb, the multiplex PCR reads were re-called with MiXCR into one record per CDR3 protein. The sample contains fewer than 650,000 distinct CDR3 sequences, about 20% of which appear only once.

The sequence came from a young woman with stable Graves' hyperthyroidism. Some clones in this sample may be carry-over from other donors' samples. The J gene is TRBJ2-1, the V gene TRBV5-1; TRBD1 matches 8 bases. Sequenced sample: peripheral blood. CDR3: CASSLGQGGNEQFV. The CDR3 nucleotides are TGCGCCAGCAGCCTCGGACAGGGAGGCAATGAGCAGTTCGTC.